The T cell receptor beta chain described here comes from a study of Graves' ophthalmopathy and Graves' hyperthyroidism. This clonotype was observed at least ten times. The CDR3 consists of 14 residues. Trimming left V 1 base short and J 6 bases short, with 13 bases between. Germline CDR1 SGHNT, CDR2 YENEEA. Transcripts of RNA were the source for amplifying TCR beta CDR3 regions. In the first round, RT-PCR was carried out with HTBI primers, and a multiplex PCR formed the second round. TCRdb independently ran MiXCR on the multiplex PCR reads; one entry per CDR3 protein. The table includes approximately 160,000 distinct CDR3 sequences, roughly two fifths detected once.

This TCR derives from a man aged 30-40 years with Graves' ophthalmopathy. The J gene is TRBJ2-7, the V gene TRBV11-3; D might be TRBD2 (5 bases). The sequencing sample was made of peripheral blood. DNA for the CDR3: TGTGCCAGCAGCTTAGTTGGACTCCCCAGCGAGCAGTACTTC. Its translation is CASSLVGLPSEQYF. Looking up the rest from reference TRBV11-3 and TRBJ2-7 gives the full variable domain: EAGVVQSPRYKIIEKKQPVAFWCNPISGHNTLYWYLQNLGQGPELLIRYENEEAVDDSQLPKDRFSAERLKGVDSTLKIQPAELGDSAVYLCASSLVGLPSEQYFGPGTRLTVT.